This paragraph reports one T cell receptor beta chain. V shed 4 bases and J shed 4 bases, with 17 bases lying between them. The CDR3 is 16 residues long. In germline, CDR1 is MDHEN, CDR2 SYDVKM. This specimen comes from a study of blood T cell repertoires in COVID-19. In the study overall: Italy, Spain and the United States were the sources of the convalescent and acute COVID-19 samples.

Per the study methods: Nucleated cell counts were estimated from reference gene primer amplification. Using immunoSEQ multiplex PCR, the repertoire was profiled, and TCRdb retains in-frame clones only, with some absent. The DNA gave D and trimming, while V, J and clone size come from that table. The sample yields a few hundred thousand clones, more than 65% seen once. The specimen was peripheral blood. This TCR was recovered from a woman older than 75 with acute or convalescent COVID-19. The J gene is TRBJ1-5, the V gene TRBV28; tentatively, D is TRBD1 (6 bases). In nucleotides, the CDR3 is TGTGCCAGCAGTTCCTATACAGGGTCATTGAATCAGCCCCAGCATTTT. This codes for CASSSYTGSLNQPQHF. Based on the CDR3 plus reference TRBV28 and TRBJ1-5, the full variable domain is DVKVTQSSRYLVKRTGEKVFLECVQDMDHENMFWYRQDPGLGLRLIYFSYDVKMKEKGDIPEGYSVSREKKERFSLILESASTNQTSMYLCASSSYTGSLNQPQHFGDGTRLSIL.